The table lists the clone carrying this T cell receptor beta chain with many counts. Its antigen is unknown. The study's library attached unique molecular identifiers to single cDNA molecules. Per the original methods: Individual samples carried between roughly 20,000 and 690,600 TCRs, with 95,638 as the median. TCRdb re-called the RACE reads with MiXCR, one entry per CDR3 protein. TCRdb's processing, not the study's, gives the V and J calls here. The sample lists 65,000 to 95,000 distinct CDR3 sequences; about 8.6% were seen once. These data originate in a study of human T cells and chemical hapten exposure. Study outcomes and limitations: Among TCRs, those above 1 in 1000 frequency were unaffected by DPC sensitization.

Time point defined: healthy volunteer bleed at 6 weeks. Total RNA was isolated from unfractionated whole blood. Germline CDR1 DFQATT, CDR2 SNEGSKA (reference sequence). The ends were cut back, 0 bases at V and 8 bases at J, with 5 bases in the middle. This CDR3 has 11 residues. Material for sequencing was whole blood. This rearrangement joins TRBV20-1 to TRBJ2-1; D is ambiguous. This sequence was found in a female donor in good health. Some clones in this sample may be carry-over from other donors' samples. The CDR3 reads CSARDVDEQFF. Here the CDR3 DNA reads TGCAGTGCTAGAGACGTGGATGAGCAGTTCTTC.